These T cell receptor beta chains were read from a single sample in a study of T cell clonotyping in hematopoietic cell transplantation. Libraries were prepared by immunoSEQ multiplex PCR; TCRdb keeps only in-frame clonotypes and omits some of them. The sample includes some 45,000 clones, roughly 80% of them seen just once. Material: peripheral blood mononuclear cells, obtained before stem cell transplant. These TCRs come from a man aged 55 to 70 with myelodysplastic syndrome. Some clones in this sample may be carry-over from other donors' samples. The CDR3 runs from the conserved cysteine through the conserved F or W.

V	J	CDR3
TRBV5-1	TRBJ1-6	CASSGEVPYGSPLHF
TRBV7-9	TRBJ2-5	CASSSRGGERETQYF
TRBV4-3	TRBJ1-6	CASSQGRRGNSPLHF
TRBV5-4	TRBJ2-2	CASSWAGGPGTGELFF
TRBV5-5	TRBJ2-7	CASSLGLGFYEQYF
TRBV9	TRBJ1-1	CASSVGRMNTEAFF
TRBV6-5	TRBJ2-7	CASSERVGRYEQYF
TRBV27	TRBJ1-1	CASRNRAQNTEAFF
TRBV5-6	TRBJ2-3	CASSSRVAGGRGADTQYF
TRBV29-1	TRBJ2-1	CSVDTGGSEQFF
TRBV7-2	TRBJ2-7	CASSLTSSGGPSYEQYF
TRBV2	TRBJ1-2	CASSEANLVGSDHYGYTF
TRBV7-2	TRBJ1-5	CASSLDSLGISNQPQHF
TRBV6-5	TRBJ1-2	CASSPTGFYGYTF
TRBV29-1	TRBJ1-1	CSGATEVEAFF
TRBV6-5	TRBJ1-2	CASSFRDSNYGYTF